This T cell receptor beta chain derives from a study of cytomegalovirus exposure and HLA in healthy donors. Study observations and caveats: Common viral pathogens (according to a later analysis) appeared linked to several of the most significant clusters. In a later analysis, TCR beta V- and J-gene trimming showed a link to a missense DCLRE1C variant. The presence/absence work took it that sequencing depth was about the same across donors.

Use of 60 Vbeta and 13 Jbeta primers characterized the PCR. Study processing details: The count from a later analysis was tens of millions of unique TCR beta chains, around 11 million of them shared. Only in-frame clones appear in the TCRdb table, and some are missing; sequencing was by immunoSEQ multiplex PCR. The V and J calls and the clone size are those of that table, but D and trimming were determined from the DNA. The top ten hold over 6.5% of the sample, which has some 180,000 clones, roughly 12% seen once. Trimming cost V 10 bases and J 0 bases; bases outside gene matches: 5. CDR3 size: 13 residues. CDR1 is ENHRY and CDR2 is SYGVKD in the germline V gene. This clone has just a few counts. Antigen unknown.

The rearrangement uses TRBV10-3 and TRBJ1-1, with 7 bases matching TRBD1. This TCR was sampled from a man aged 45 to 65 in good health and CMV-seropositive. The sequenced sample consisted of PBMCs. The CDR3, as DNA: TGTGCCACCTTACAGGGGATGAACACTGAAGCTTTCTTT. It specifies CATLQGMNTEAFF.